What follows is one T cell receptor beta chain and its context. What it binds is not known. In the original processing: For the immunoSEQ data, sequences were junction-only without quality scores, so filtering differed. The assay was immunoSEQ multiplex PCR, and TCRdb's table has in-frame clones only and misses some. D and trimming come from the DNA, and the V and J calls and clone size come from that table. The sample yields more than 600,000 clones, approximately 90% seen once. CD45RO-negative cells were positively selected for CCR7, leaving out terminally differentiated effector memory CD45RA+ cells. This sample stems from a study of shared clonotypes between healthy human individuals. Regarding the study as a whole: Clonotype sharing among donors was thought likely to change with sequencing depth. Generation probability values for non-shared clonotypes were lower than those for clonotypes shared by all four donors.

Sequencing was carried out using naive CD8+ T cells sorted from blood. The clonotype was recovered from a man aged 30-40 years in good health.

For the CDR3, the DNA is TGTGCCAGCAGCTTTCTCGGACTAGCGGGAGGCGGTGAGCAGTTCTTC. Translating it yields CASSFLGLAGGGEQFF. The J gene is TRBJ2-1, the V gene TRBV11-2; TRBD2 agrees at 14 bases. This CDR3 spans 16 amino acids. V was pared by 3 bases and J by 9 bases, with 7 bases of the junction left unmatched. In germline, CDR1 is SGHAT, CDR2 FQNNGV.